These T cell receptor beta chains were read from a single sample in a study of shared clonotypes between healthy human individuals. Sequencing was performed with immunoSEQ multiplex PCR; in TCRdb, only in-frame clones are kept and a portion is missing. Of roughly 2.1 million clones detected, 85% to 95% appear once; the ten largest clones hold roughly 1.7%. Material: naive CD8+ T cells from PBMCs. These receptors came from a man aged 18 to 35 in good health. Some clones in this sample may be carry-over from other donors' samples. Each CDR3 is given with its conserved first and last residue. D genes are given only for firm matches.

j_call,v_call,d_call,cdr3_aa
TRBJ2-2,TRBV5-4,TRBD2,CASSPGTSGRAGELFF
TRBJ2-7,TRBV30,NA,CAWTLGYEQYF
TRBJ1-3,TRBV28,NA,CASSPYSSGNTIYF
TRBJ1-1,TRBV19,NA,CASSIVMNTEAFF
TRBJ1-1,TRBV5-8,NA,CASSLVAGTEAFF
TRBJ2-2,TRBV28,NA,CASSPYPGELFF
TRBJ1-2,TRBV9,NA,CASSVTGTANYGYTF
TRBJ1-1,TRBV28,TRBD1,CASEDRGDTEAFF
TRBJ2-7,TRBV4-1,NA,CASSPPLRGLNEQYF
TRBJ2-7,TRBV27,NA,CASSLSGYWRYEQYF
TRBJ2-7,TRBV19,NA,CATRIGYEQYF
TRBJ1-1,TRBV4-3,NA,CASSQEGGFKTEAFF
TRBJ2-7,TRBV29-1,TRBD1,CSAGQGPPLEQYF
TRBJ2-7,TRBV6-6,TRBD2,CASSYALAGPYEQYF
TRBJ2-2,TRBV7-9,TRBD2,CASSLPPIAGVHGELFF
TRBJ1-4,TRBV29-1,TRBD1,CSVTQGVEEKLFF
TRBJ2-7,TRBV27,TRBD2,CASSFGLASYEQYF
TRBJ1-2,TRBV19,NA,CASSWPDYGYTF
TRBJ1-1,TRBV29-1,NA,CSVDSRGREAFF
TRBJ2-7,TRBV28,NA,CASSLESLLAGAKRTYEQYF
TRBJ2-5,TRBV27,NA,CASSLDRGQETQYF
TRBJ1-1,TRBV7-2,TRBD1,CASSLATRTGGWMNTEAFF
TRBJ2-7,TRBV15,NA,CATSRVGEEEQYF
TRBJ1-2,TRBV9,NA,CASSVGSRDSTRSANYGYTF
TRBJ1-1,TRBV4-3,NA,CASSQARAGLAFF
TRBJ2-7,TRBV7-9,TRBD1,CASRGTTGQVLGEQYF
TRBJ1-5,TRBV28,NA,CASSFLRTLSNQPQHF
TRBJ2-5,TRBV28,NA,CASSLLAYQETQYF
TRBJ1-1,TRBV13,NA,CASRVRGAGLNTEAFF
TRBJ1-5,TRBV7-6,NA,CASSSGSLGPQHF
TRBJ1-1,TRBV27,NA,CASSLLPVRGLRNTEAFF
TRBJ2-7,TRBV27,TRBD2,CASSLSGGRLGEQYF
TRBJ1-2,TRBV5-6,NA,CASSDGTGVYGYTF
TRBJ2-7,TRBV15,NA,CATSSVRDEQYF
TRBJ2-7,TRBV29-1,NA,CSVEGARGAPAYEQYF
TRBJ2-2,TRBV28,NA,CAAWDDTGELFF
TRBJ1-1,TRBV7-9,TRBD1,CASSLYGTGNTEAFF
TRBJ2-6,TRBV27,NA,CASRVGGSGANVLTF
TRBJ2-7,TRBV28,TRBD2,CASSSSGWSSYEQYF
TRBJ1-4,TRBV4-3,NA,CASSSGTVNEKLFF
TRBJ2-7,TRBV29-1,TRBD2,CSVEGTSGRQYF
TRBJ2-1,TRBV29-1,TRBD1,CSALRVGTVYNEQFF
TRBJ1-5,TRBV27,NA,CASSLGVYQPQHF
TRBJ2-7,TRBV28,TRBD2,CASRERLAGVIHEQYF
TRBJ2-1,TRBV28,TRBD1,CASSLRSRTGTHNEQFF
TRBJ2-5,TRBV7-9,TRBD2,CASSPGTSVSYQETQYF
TRBJ2-7,TRBV19,NA,CASSTLGGEQYF
TRBJ1-5,TRBV7-6,TRBD1,CASSLTPRQGNRNQPQHF
TRBJ2-7,TRBV5-3,NA,CARRDGVAPDF